Shown below are 30 T cell receptor beta chains from a single sample sequenced in a study of T cell responses to AZD1222 COVID-19 vaccine. Sequenced by immunoSEQ multiplex PCR; TCRdb stores in-frame clones only, minus some. The sample includes about 93,000 clones, approximately 86% of them seen just once. Sequencing used peripheral blood, obtained on day 0 of AZD1222 vaccination. These receptors all come from an adult in good health.

The chain has TRBV5-1 and TRBJ1-1; a weak D match, TRBD1 (5 bases). V was shortened by 0 bases and J by 1 base, with 10 bases between the two germline ends. The CDR3 loop spans 15 amino acids. Germline loops: CDR1 SGHRS, CDR2 YFSETQ. The CDR3 is CASSLAGITNTEAFF. As DNA, the CDR3 is TGCGCCAGCAGCTTGGCAGGGATTACGAACACTGAAGCTTTCTTT. Full variable domain (missing parts from reference TRBV5-1 and TRBJ1-1): KAGVTQTPRYLIKTRGQQVTLSCSPISGHRSVSWYQQTPGQGLQFLFEYFSETQRNKGNFPGRFSGRQFSNSRSEMNVSTLELGDSALYLCASSLAGITNTEAFFGQGTRLTVV.

The V call is TRBV5-1, the J call TRBJ1-2, with 8 bases fitting TRBD1. Germline V lookup: CDR1 SGHRS, CDR2 YFSETQ. There are 14 residues in the CDR3. The V segment lost 3 bases and the J segment 3 bases; nucleotides outside the gene matches: 4. This CDR3 is CASSSTTGDYGYTF. CDR3 in DNA: TGCGCCAGCAGCTCTACGACAGGGGACTATGGCTACACCTTC.

The chain joins TRBV19 to TRBJ2-7; D possibly corresponds to TRBD1 (6 bases). Trimming removed 5 bases at V and 1 base at J, with 21 bases between. The CDR3 extends over 17 amino acids. Per germline, CDR1 LNHDA and CDR2 SQIVND (reference sequence). In nucleotides, the CDR3 is TGTGCCAGTAGTCCTAGAACGAGGGGGACGTCATCCTACGAGCAGTACTTC. Amino acids: CASSPRTRGTSSYEQYF.

J is TRBJ1-2 and V is TRBV29-1, with D perhaps matching TRBD1 (6 bases). V was shortened by 6 bases and J by 8 bases, with 19 bases between the two germline ends. Looked up from germline, CDR1 is SQVTM and CDR2 is ANQGSEA. This CDR3 contains 13 residues. CDR3 DNA sequence: TGCAGCGTCCCTTCAGGGGAGTCTATGGGCTACACCTTC. Translated: CSVPSGESMGYTF.

The V and J genes are TRBV15 and TRBJ1-5; D is unresolved. V lost 0 bases to trimming and J lost 7 bases, with 7 bases between them. There are 13 residues in the CDR3. In germline, CDR1 is LNHNV, CDR2 YYDKDF (reference sequence). CDR3 amino acids: CATSREGGQPQHF. CDR3 bases: TGTGCCACCAGCAGAGAGGGCGGGCAGCCCCAGCATTTT.

This chain joins TRBV19 and TRBJ1-1, with TRBD1 as a possible D gene (5 bases). The CDR3 has 15 amino acids. Trimming stripped 7 bases from V and 1 base from J, with 16 bases between. Germline V gene lookup returns CDR1 LNHDA and CDR2 SQIVND (reference sequence). DNA for the CDR3: TGTGCCAGTATCCCCGGGGCCGGCCCGAACACTGAAGCTTTCTTT. Its translation: CASIPGAGPNTEAFF.

The chain recombines TRBV5-1 with TRBJ2-3, with D uncertain. V lost 6 bases to trimming and J lost 2 bases, with 16 bases between them. Per the germline V gene, CDR1 is SGHRS and CDR2 is YFSETQ. The CDR3 covers 15 residues. The CDR3: CASTDTRVATDTQYF. The CDR3 DNA is TGCGCCAGCACCGACACTCGGGTGGCCACAGATACGCAGTATTTT.

V usage is TRBV12-5 and J usage is TRBJ1-1; D gene uncertain. Trimming left V 8 bases short and J 1 base short, with 5 bases between. Germline loops: CDR1 LGHNT, CDR2 FRNRAP. CDR3 length equals 11 residues. The CDR3 DNA sequence: TGTGCTAGTAGCCAGAACACTGAAGCTTTCTTT. It encodes CASSQNTEAFF.

The chain uses TRBV5-8 and TRBJ2-3; 7 bases align to TRBD1. There are 15 residues in the CDR3. The germline gives CDR1 SGHTS, CDR2 YDEGEE. Trimming cost V 4 bases and J 4 bases; bases outside gene matches: 9. CDR3 nucleotides: TGTGCCAGCAGCCCAGACAGGGCAGGGGCAGATACGCAGTATTTT. This gives the protein CASSPDRAGADTQYF. The whole variable domain, remainder taken from reference TRBV5-8 and TRBJ2-3, is EAGVTQSPTHLIKTRGQQATLRCSPISGHTSVYWYQQALGLGLQFLLWYDEGEERNRGNFPPRFSGRQFPNYSSELNVNALELEDSALYLCASSPDRAGADTQYFGPGTRLTVL.

The chain uses TRBV19 and TRBJ2-7, with TRBD1 matching over 9 bases. J lost 5 bases, V lost 6 bases, and 5 bases had no gene match. The CDR3 has 13 amino acids. Germline assignment: CDR1 LNHDA and CDR2 SQIVND (reference sequence). The CDR3 sequence is CASSNRQGDEQYF. The CDR3 nucleotides read TGTGCCAGTAGCAACCGACAGGGGGACGAGCAGTACTTC.

V usage is TRBV24-1 and J usage is TRBJ2-5, with TRBD1 identical over 11 bases. The V segment lost 4 bases and the J segment 5 bases; nucleotides outside the gene matches: 5. Germline V gives CDR1 KGHDR, CDR2 SFDVKD. The CDR3 contains 15 residues. The CDR3 DNA reads as TGTGCCACCAGTGACCGGACAGGGGGCTGGGAGACCCAGTACTTC. It translates to CATSDRTGGWETQYF.

The rearrangement uses TRBV18 and TRBJ2-7; D is undetermined. Germline V CDR1 and CDR2: KGHSH, LQKENI. V gave up 0 bases and J gave up 3 bases, with 12 bases separating them. CDR3 length: 15 residues. The CDR3 here is CASSPPVGSSYEQYF. CDR3 DNA: TGTGCCAGCTCACCACCGGTGGGAAGTAGCTACGAGCAGTACTTC.

V gene TRBV3-1 (or the pseudogene TRBV3-2) combines with J gene TRBJ2-5; D is ambiguous. The germline V and J ends were trimmed by 2 bases and 6 bases, with 10 bases remaining between them. CDR3 length equals 13 residues. CDR1 is LGHDT and CDR2 is YNNKEL in the germline V gene (reference sequence). Here the CDR3 reads CASSQFDGQTQYF. The CDR3 nucleotides are TGTGCCAGCAGCCAATTTGACGGACAGACCCAGTACTTC.

The rearrangement joins TRBV18 to TRBJ1-2; 10 bases are a match to TRBD1. V trimming: 2 bases; J trimming: 4 bases; junction bases outside the gene matches: 7. This CDR3 region has 16 residues. Per germline, CDR1 KGHSH and CDR2 LQKENI. The CDR3 loop is CASSPAGTGDVYGYTF. In nucleotides, the CDR3 is TGTGCCAGCTCACCAGCTGGGACAGGGGATGTCTATGGCTACACCTTC.

This sequence joins TRBV7-9 and TRBJ1-1; 7 bases map to TRBD1. This CDR3 has 15 residues. CDR1 is SEHNR and CDR2 is FQNEAQ in the germline V gene (reference sequence). With V trimmed by 0 bases and J by 0 bases, 1 base remained unmatched. The CDR3 DNA reads as TGTGCCAGCAGCTTAGCCCAGGGGGTGAACACTGAAGCTTTCTTT. This sequence encodes CASSLAQGVNTEAFF.

J is TRBJ2-7 and V is TRBV9; 7 nucleotides line up with TRBD1. CDR3 size: 16 residues. CDR1 is SGDLS and CDR2 is YYNGEE in the germline V gene. Trimming took 3 bases from V and 7 from J; bases not matched to a gene: 16. This CDR3 is CASSGGVTGIPGEQYF. CDR3 sequence (DNA): TGTGCCAGCAGCGGAGGGGTGACAGGGATCCCGGGGGAGCAGTACTTC.

The chain employs TRBV28 and TRBJ1-1, with D possibly TRBD1 on 5 matching bases. CDR3 length equals 14 residues. Trimming shortened V by 6 bases and J by 4 bases, and 15 bases separated the two germline ends. The V gene's germline CDR1 is MDHEN and CDR2 SYDVKM. In nucleotides, the CDR3 is TGTGCCAGCAGGCCCCCTAACGGGGGCACTGAAGCTTTCTTT. Translated: CASRPPNGGTEAFF.

The chain couples TRBV7-2 to TRBJ1-2; D is ambiguous. This CDR3 contains 15 residues. Germline CDR1 and CDR2: SGHTA and FQGNSA. Trimming removed 2 bases at V and 5 bases at J, with 15 bases between. CDR3 bases: TGTGCCAGCAGCTTAATTACCCTCCAAACATATGGCTACACCTTC. This encodes CASSLITLQTYGYTF.

The rearrangement uses TRBV18 and TRBJ2-1; tentatively, D is TRBD1 (6 bases). Deletions cut 2 bases from V and 0 bases from J, with 8 bases between. The CDR3 extends over 15 amino acids. CDR1 KGHSH and CDR2 LQKENI come from the germline V gene. CDR3 sequence: CASSPGGRSYNEQFF. The CDR3 nucleotides read TGTGCCAGCTCACCAGGGGGCCGCTCCTACAATGAGCAGTTCTTC.

The CDR3: CASSRGIGATNEKLFF. DNA of the CDR3: TGTGCCAGCAGCAGGGGGATAGGAGCAACTAATGAAAAACTGTTTTTT. The chain uses TRBV5-5 and TRBJ1-4; TRBD1 might be the D (6 bases). This CDR3 is built from 16 residues. Germline CDR1 SGHKS, CDR2 YYEKEE (reference sequence). Trimming took off 4 bases at V and 0 bases at J, with 13 bases between the two ends.

This clone occurred a few times. This chain links TRBV28 with TRBJ2-7, with 9 bases aligning to TRBD2. J lost 1 base, V lost 6 bases, and 7 bases had no gene match. Germline lookup yields CDR1 MDHEN and CDR2 SYDVKM. The CDR3 covers 15 residues. The CDR3: CASRSETSGSYEQYF. Here the CDR3 DNA reads TGTGCCAGCAGATCAGAGACTAGCGGATCCTACGAGCAGTACTTC.

The chain couples TRBV28 to TRBJ1-4; tentative D call: TRBD1 (6 bases). The V end was cut by 7 bases, the J end by 3 bases, with 15 bases between. The CDR3 has 15 amino acids. Germline V CDR1 and CDR2: MDHEN, SYDVKM. The CDR3 nucleotides read TGTGCCAGCATCGGAGGCGGACAGTCTAATGAAAAACTGTTTTTT. Encoded protein: CASIGGGQSNEKLFF. The whole variable domain, remainder taken from reference TRBV28 and TRBJ1-4, is DVKVTQSSRYLVKRTGEKVFLECVQDMDHENMFWYRQDPGLGLRLIYFSYDVKMKEKGDIPEGYSVSREKKERFSLILESASTNQTSMYLCASIGGGQSNEKLFFGSGTQLSVL.

The gene calls are TRBV21-1 and TRBJ1-2; TRBD1 was called by the table and not checked on the DNA. TRBV21-1 is a recognized pseudogene. CDR3 length: 12 residues. CDR3 protein: CASSKGQDGYTF. In DNA form, the CDR3 reads TGTGCCAGCAGCAAAGGGCAGGATGGCTACACCTTC.

The J gene is TRBJ1-5, the V gene TRBV19, with unresolved D. V lost 0 bases and J lost 7, with 10 bases in between. The CDR3 is 14 residues long. In germline, CDR1 is LNHDA, CDR2 SQIVND (reference sequence). DNA of the CDR3: TGTGCCAGTAGTATAGATCGTTGGGGACAGCCCCAGCATTTT. As protein: CASSIDRWGQPQHF. The full variable domain, its missing parts supplied by reference TRBV19 and TRBJ1-5, is DGGITQSPKYLFRKEGQNVTLSCEQNLNHDAMYWYRQDPGQGLRLIYYSQIVNDFQKGDIAEGYSVSREKKESFPLTVTSAQKNPTAFYLCASSIDRWGQPQHFGDGTRLSIL.

V and J are TRBV5-1 and TRBJ2-5, with no clear D. The CDR3 has 14 residues. Germline V gives CDR1 SGHRS, CDR2 YFSETQ. V was cut by 0 bases and J by 5 bases, with 11 bases left in between. The CDR3 here is CASSLDLLGETQYF. Here the CDR3 DNA reads TGCGCCAGCAGCTTGGATCTCCTGGGGGAGACCCAGTACTTC.

V usage is TRBV27 and J usage is TRBJ1-5, with D unclear. CDR3 size: 14 residues. CDR1 is MNHEY and CDR2 is SMNVEV in the germline V gene (reference sequence). The V end was cut by 1 base, the J end by 4 bases, with 8 bases between. CDR3: CASSLYAVNQPQHF. In nucleotides, the CDR3 is TGTGCCAGCAGTTTATATGCGGTAAATCAGCCCCAGCATTTT.

This chain uses TRBV19 with TRBJ2-7; 8 bases fit TRBD1. Per germline, CDR1 LNHDA and CDR2 SQIVND (reference sequence). Losses at the gene ends were 2 bases for V and 4 bases for J; bases not matched to a gene: 10. The CDR3 totals 16 residues. The CDR3 spells CASSISGGLSVYEQYF. The CDR3 region has the DNA TGTGCCAGTAGTATATCAGGGGGCCTGTCCGTTTACGAGCAGTACTTC.

The chain employs TRBV12-3 or TRBV12-4 and TRBJ2-1; the D gene could be TRBD1 or TRBD2 (5 bases each). CDR3 length: 12 residues. The V and J ends lost 6 bases and 11 bases respectively, with 14 bases between them. CDR3 bases: TGTGCCAGCAGCCTAGGGGACCTAAAGCAGTTCTTC. Translated: CASSLGDLKQFF.

The chain is built from TRBV29-1 and TRBJ2-3; 10 bases are shared with TRBD2. V gave up 8 bases and J gave up 5 bases; unmatched junction bases: 10. CDR3 size: 14 residues. The germline V gene has CDR1 SQVTM and CDR2 ANQGSEA. The CDR3 DNA reads as TGCAGCAGTGAGGGACTAGCGTTAGGAGATACGCAGTATTTT. Amino acid sequence: CSSEGLALGDTQYF.

The chain is built from TRBV11-3 and TRBJ2-2; D tentatively reads TRBD1 or TRBD2 (5 bases each). Germline V CDR1 and CDR2: SGHNT, YENEEA. V lost 0 bases and J 5 bases, leaving 10 bases between the germline ends. This CDR3 spans 15 amino acids. The CDR3 is CASSLEGVETGELFF. CDR3 bases: TGTGCCAGCAGCTTAGAGGGGGTGGAAACCGGGGAGCTGTTTTTT.